Listed below are T cell receptor beta chains from one sample, sequenced in a study of beta chain features in type 1 diabetes. Produced via immunoSEQ multiplex PCR; TCRdb's table is partial and in-frame only. The table includes under 500,000 clones, over 25% detected once. The sequenced sample was naive CD4+ T cells from blood. The receptor set was obtained from a young man in good health. The CDR3 runs from the conserved cysteine through the conserved F or W. A D gene is named only where the DNA matches it firmly. Size tells how often a clone was seen (once, few, many) or the class of an expanded clone, and some rows leave it out.

D	V	size	J	CDR3	DNA
NA	TRBV9	NA	TRBJ2-7	CASSQTLRYF	TGTGCCAGCAGCCAGACGCTCAGATACTTC
NA	TRBV4-3	NA	TRBJ2-1	CASSQDLIVAQYNEQFF	TGCGCCAGCAGCCAAGATTTGATAGTAGCGCAATACAATGAGCAGTTCTTC
TRBD2	TRBV9	few	TRBJ2-7	CASSLGLAASYEQYF	TGTGCCAGCAGCCTGGGACTAGCGGCCAGCTACGAGCAGTACTTC
NA	TRBV6-1	NA	TRBJ1-3	CASSEVGSSGNTIHF	TGTGCCAGCAGTGAAGTGGGTTCCTCTGGAAACACCATACATTTT
TRBD1	TRBV4-3	few	TRBJ2-1	CASSQVGGDRLYEQFF	TGCGCCAGCAGCCAAGTCGGTGGGGACAGGTTGTATGAGCAGTTCTTC
TRBD2	TRBV30	few	TRBJ2-7	CAWSGREGEQYF	TGTGCCTGGAGTGGCAGGGAGGGCGAGCAGTACTTC
TRBD1	TRBV5-4	NA	TRBJ2-7	CASSGTGSSYEQYF	TGTGCCAGCAGCGGGACAGGGAGCTCCTACGAGCAGTACTTC
TRBD2	TRBV13	few	TRBJ2-1	CASTGSGSPNEQFF	TGTGCCAGCACGGGAAGCGGGAGCCCCAATGAGCAGTTCTTC
NA	TRBV7-2	NA	TRBJ2-5	CASSLHGDRGETQYF	TGTGCCAGCAGCTTACATGGAGATCGGGGGGAGACCCAGTACTTC
TRBD1	TRBV14	NA	TRBJ2-3	CASSQGDSHLTDTQYF	TGTGCCAGCAGCCAAGGGGACAGCCACCTCACAGATACGCAGTATTTT
NA	TRBV9	NA	TRBJ2-1	CASSVGRLLTWNEQFF	TGTGCCAGCAGCGTAGGACGCTTACTGACGTGGAATGAGCAGTTCTTC
NA	TRBV27	NA	TRBJ2-5	CASSGTGSSETQYF	TGTGCCAGCAGTGGAACAGGTTCCTCAGAGACCCAGTACTTC
TRBD2	TRBV7-2	NA	TRBJ2-7	CASSSLLAGVYEQYF	TGTGCCAGCAGCTCTCTACTAGCGGGAGTTTACGAGCAGTACTTC
TRBD2	TRBV29-1	NA	TRBJ2-5	CSVGGETQYF	TGCAGCGTGGGAGGGGAGACCCAGTACTTC
TRBD1	TRBV7-9	NA	TRBJ2-5	CASTYGTGWKTQYF	TGTGCCAGCACCTACGGGACAGGGTGGAAGACCCAGTACTTC
NA	TRBV19	NA	TRBJ2-7	CASSKLGIYEQYF	TGTGCCAGTAGTAAACTTGGGATCTACGAGCAGTACTTC
TRBD2	TRBV4-1	NA	TRBJ2-5	CASSHSGGLRDQYF	TGCGCCAGCAGCCATAGCGGGGGGCTAAGGGACCAGTACTTC
NA	TRBV9	few	TRBJ1-4	CASSVDLPSTNEKLFF	TGTGCCAGCAGCGTAGATCTCCCCTCAACTAATGAAAAACTGTTTTTT
NA	TRBV29-1	few	TRBJ2-2	CSVDNTGELFF	TGCAGCGTTGACAACACCGGGGAGCTGTTTTTT
TRBD1	TRBV9	NA	TRBJ2-7	CASSSHPGQAYEQYF	TGTGCCAGCAGCTCCCATCCGGGACAGGCCTACGAGCAGTACTTC
NA	TRBV10-3	few	TRBJ1-2	CAISELLNSGYTF	TGTGCCATCAGTGAGTTGCTCAACTCTGGCTACACCTTC
NA	TRBV19	few	TRBJ2-1	CASRSPGRKEQFF	TGTGCCAGTAGATCTCCAGGAAGGAAGGAGCAGTTCTTC
TRBD2	TRBV7-9	once	TRBJ2-3	CASSSGRADTQYF	TGTGCCAGCAGCTCGGGGAGGGCAGATACGCAGTATTTT
TRBD1	TRBV11-2	NA	TRBJ2-3	CASSYRQGTDTQYF	TGTGCCAGCAGCTATCGACAGGGGACAGATACGCAGTATTTT
TRBD2	TRBV7-9	NA	TRBJ2-5	CASSSRLAELETQYF	TGTGCCAGCAGCTCGAGACTAGCGGAATTAGAGACCCAGTACTTC
TRBD2	TRBV6-6	NA	TRBJ2-5	CASRTSGRARETQYF	TGTGCCAGCAGAACTAGCGGGAGGGCCCGGGAGACCCAGTACTTC
NA	TRBV7-2	NA	TRBJ2-7	CASSSSWWSSYEQYF	TGTGCCAGCAGCTCCTCCTGGTGGAGCTCCTACGAGCAGTACTTC
TRBD1	TRBV25-1	NA	TRBJ2-5	CASSGGTVEKETQYF	TGTGCCAGCAGTGGGGGGACAGTGGAGAAAGAGACCCAGTACTTC
NA	TRBV7-9	NA	TRBJ1-1	CASSLAGFTEAFF	TGTGCCAGCAGCTTAGCGGGATTCACTGAAGCTTTCTTT
NA	TRBV10-3	few	TRBJ2-5	CAISPEGGPRETQYF	TGTGCCATCAGTCCAGAGGGGGGGCCGAGAGAGACCCAGTACTTC
TRBD2	TRBV5-6	once	TRBJ2-1	CASSRLAGGYNEQFF	TGTGCCAGCAGCCGACTAGCGGGAGGGTACAATGAGCAGTTCTTC